These 22 T cell receptor beta chains originate from one sample sequenced in a study of blood T cell repertoires in COVID-19. Sequencing used immunoSEQ multiplex PCR; TCRdb keeps in-frame clones, though not all of them. The sample lists 52,000 or so clones, around nine tenths occurring once. The source material was peripheral blood. These receptors came from a man aged 60-69 years with active COVID-19.

V is TRBV2 and J is TRBJ2-7; D is uncertain. This CDR3 contains 11 residues. Looked up from germline, CDR1 is SNHLY and CDR2 is FYNNEI. Between the trimmed V and J ends, which lost 6 bases and 0 bases, there was a span of 3 bases. CDR3 coding DNA: TGTGCCAGCAGCGTCTCCTACGAGCAGTACTTC. Its protein product is CASSVSYEQYF.

The chain uses TRBV6-5 and TRBJ1-5; 7 bases agree with TRBD1. Trimming took 5 bases from V and 6 from J; bases not matched to a gene: 10. Germline CDR1 MNHEY, CDR2 SVGAGI. The CDR3 length is 15 residues. The CDR3 DNA sequence: TGTGCCAGCAGTAAATACAGGGGCGTGGGTCAGCCCCAGCATTTT. Residues: CASSKYRGVGQPQHF.

This clone was observed once. The gene calls are TRBV5-6 and TRBJ2-5; TRBD1 matches at 10 bases. V was clipped by 3 bases and J by 3 bases; unmatched bases: 5. Germline CDR1 reads SGHDT; CDR2 reads YYEEEE. The CDR3 length is 15 residues. CDR3 sequence: CASSSGTGAEETQYF. The DNA of the CDR3 is TGTGCCAGCAGCTCCGGGACAGGGGCCGAAGAGACCCAGTACTTC.

CDR3: CASSRPGLAGPWEQYF. The CDR3 DNA is TGTGCCAGCAGTAGGCCGGGACTAGCGGGCCCCTGGGAGCAGTACTTC. V is TRBV5-6 and J is TRBJ2-7, with TRBD2 identical over 12 bases. This CDR3 comprises 16 residues. Looked up from germline, CDR1 is SGHDT and CDR2 is YYEEEE. Trimming took 5 bases from V and 7 from J; bases not matched to a gene: 13. Full variable domain (missing parts from reference TRBV5-6 and TRBJ2-7): DAGVTQSPTHLIKTRGQQVTLRCSPKSGHDTVSWYQQALGQGPQFIFQYYEEEERQRGNFPDRFSGHQFPNYSSELNVNALLLGDSALYLCASSRPGLAGPWEQYFGPGTRLTVT.

This chain joins TRBV5-1 and TRBJ2-3, with 8 bases that match TRBD2. This CDR3 region has 16 residues. CDR1 is SGHRS and CDR2 is YFSETQ in the germline V gene. V dropped 1 base and J dropped 1; count of bases not matched to a gene: 5. CDR3 region: CASSLLASGRTDTQYF. Written as DNA, the CDR3 is TGCGCCAGCAGCTTGCTAGCTAGCGGGCGCACAGATACGCAGTATTTT.

The chain employs TRBV7-2 and TRBJ2-7; maybe TRBD1 (5 bases). The CDR3 covers 13 residues. Between the trimmed V and J ends, which lost 5 bases and 0 bases, there was a span of 8 bases. The V gene's germline CDR1 is SGHTA and CDR2 FQGNSA. Written as DNA, the CDR3 is TGTGCCAGCAGCCGACAGAGCTCCTACGAGCAGTACTTC. The encoded protein is CASSRQSSYEQYF.

This chain uses TRBV14 with TRBJ2-3, with TRBD2 identical over 9 bases. Looked up from germline, CDR1 is SGHDN and CDR2 is FVKESK. The V and J ends lost 4 bases and 2 bases, in that order; junction bases with no gene match: 10. CDR3 length: 17 amino acids. The CDR3 nucleotides read TGTGCCAGCAGCCCAATACCGGGACTAGCTTCCACAGATACGCAGTATTTT. Protein sequence: CASSPIPGLASTDTQYF.

The chain is built from TRBV9 and TRBJ1-2, with TRBD1 identical over 8 bases. J gave up 8 bases and V 5 bases, and 5 bases lay outside the gene matches. The CDR3 sequence is 12 residues long. CDR1 SGDLS and CDR2 YYNGEE come from the germline V gene. CDR3 amino acids: CASRTGVGGYTF. CDR3 DNA: TGTGCCAGCAGGACAGGGGTTGGGGGCTACACCTTC.

The chain carries TRBV28 and TRBJ2-7; 11 bases align to TRBD1. Trimming cost V 2 bases and J 3 bases; bases outside gene matches: 3. This CDR3 has 15 amino acids. The germline V gene encodes CDR1 MDHEN and CDR2 SYDVKM. The CDR3 is CASSLPGTGGYEQYF. The DNA of the CDR3 is TGTGCCAGCAGTTTACCCGGGACAGGGGGCTACGAGCAGTACTTC. Based on the CDR3 plus reference TRBV28 and TRBJ2-7, the full variable domain is DVKVTQSSRYLVKRTGEKVFLECVQDMDHENMFWYRQDPGLGLRLIYFSYDVKMKEKGDIPEGYSVSREKKERFSLILESASTNQTSMYLCASSLPGTGGYEQYFGPGTRLTVT.

CDR3 coding DNA: TGTGCCAGCAGCCAAGGAGGTAGGGGACAGGTAATGTACGAGCAGTACTTC. Its translation is CASSQGGRGQVMYEQYF. The chain couples TRBV14 to TRBJ2-7; TRBD1 aligns across 8 bases. Germline V lookup: CDR1 SGHDN, CDR2 FVKESK. CDR3 size: 17 residues. Trimming took 1 base from V and 4 from J; bases not matched to a gene: 12.

The rearrangement joins TRBV7-2 to TRBJ2-5; D is perhaps TRBD1 (5 bases). V shed 3 bases and J shed 4 bases, with 12 bases lying between them. The CDR3 consists of 14 residues. Germline values: CDR1 SGHTA, CDR2 FQGNSA. The CDR3: CASSFGTGIETQYF. The CDR3 DNA follows: TGTGCCAGCAGCTTTGGTACAGGAATAGAGACCCAGTACTTC. Looking up the rest from reference TRBV7-2 and TRBJ2-5 gives the full variable domain: GAGVSQSPSNKVTEKGKDVELRCDPISGHTALYWYRQSLGQGLEFLIYFQGNSAPDKSGLPSDRFSAERTGGSVSTLTIQRTQQEDSAVYLCASSFGTGIETQYFGPGTRLLVL.

The J gene is TRBJ2-3, the V gene TRBV24-1, with TRBD2 matching over 8 bases. Unmatched junction bases numbered 5, after V lost 4 bases and J lost 6 bases. The CDR3 spans 14 residues. Germline V lookup: CDR1 KGHDR, CDR2 SFDVKD. CDR3 amino acids: CATSEPGRDDTQYF. CDR3 coding DNA: TGTGCCACCAGTGAACCCGGGAGGGACGATACGCAGTATTTT.

The J gene is TRBJ2-3, the V gene TRBV7-3, with 12 positions matching TRBD2. The V segment lost 2 bases and the J segment 5 bases; nucleotides outside the gene matches: 5. The germline CDR1 and CDR2 sequences are SGHTA and FQGTGA. This CDR3 has 16 amino acids. Here the CDR3 DNA reads TGTGCCAGCAGCTTACGTCTAGCGGGAGGGGTAGATACGCAGTATTTT. Translating it yields CASSLRLAGGVDTQYF.

On this clone: The junction departs from the called germline gene at one end, perhaps through a read error. The V call is TRBV19, the J call TRBJ2-7; 7 bases map to TRBD1. The germline gives CDR1 LNHDA, CDR2 SQIVND (reference sequence). CDR3 size: 15 residues. CDR3 region: CASTIRDSHSYEQYF. CDR3 bases: TGTGCCAGTACTATAAGGGACAGTCACTCCTACGAGCAGTACTTC.

V usage is TRBV10-2 and J usage is TRBJ2-6; unclear D gene. This CDR3 has 12 residues. Trimming shortened V by 11 bases and J by 0 bases, and 5 bases separated the two germline ends. The germline gives CDR1 WSHSY, CDR2 SAAADI. CDR3: CAAGSGANVLTF. The CDR3 DNA reads as TGCGCCGCCGGCTCTGGGGCCAACGTCCTGACTTTC.

This chain connects TRBV4-1 to TRBJ2-7, with D uncertain. CDR1 and CDR2 (germline): MGHRA, YSYEKL. This CDR3 region has 14 residues. Trimming removed 6 bases from V and 0 bases from J, with 12 bases in between. The CDR3 region has the DNA TGCGCCAGCAGTCCCGAACCTAGCTCCTACGAGCAGTACTTC. Translation: CASSPEPSSYEQYF.

The chain couples TRBV7-9 to TRBJ2-1; TRBD2 matches at 10 bases. The length of the CDR3 is 14 residues. The V gene's germline CDR1 is SEHNR and CDR2 FQNEAQ (reference sequence). The ends lost 4 bases at V and 7 bases at J; junction bases unmatched: 4. For the CDR3, the DNA is TGTGCCAGCAGCTCTAGCGGGAGAAATAATGAGCAGTTCTTC. Translated: CASSSSGRNNEQFF.

The rearrangement uses TRBV28 and TRBJ2-7; D remains unclear. The CDR3 consists of 16 residues. Germline values: CDR1 MDHEN, CDR2 SYDVKM. Trimming shortened V by 5 bases and J by 0 bases, and 17 bases separated the two germline ends. In DNA form, the CDR3 reads TGTGCCAGCAGTCAACCAGCCTTACAGAGCTCCTACGAGCAGTACTTC. Its protein is CASSQPALQSSYEQYF.

This chain links TRBV18 with TRBJ2-7; a possible D gene is TRBD1 (7 bases). CDR3 length: 19 residues. Trimming removed 4 bases at V and 1 base at J, with 26 bases between. In germline, CDR1 is KGHSH, CDR2 LQKENI. The CDR3 sequence is CASSQGAGPGRYLSYEQYF. The CDR3 DNA follows: TGTGCCAGCTCACAGGGGGCGGGACCCGGACGATACTTATCCTACGAGCAGTACTTC.

This rearrangement joins TRBV18 to TRBJ2-2; D is possibly TRBD2 (6 bases). V was pared by 3 bases and J by 2 bases, with 10 bases between. Germline loops: CDR1 KGHSH, CDR2 LQKENI. This CDR3 spans 15 amino acids. CDR3 protein: CASSPARGNTGELFF. The CDR3 nucleotides read TGTGCCAGCTCACCGGCGCGGGGTAACACCGGGGAGCTGTTTTTT.

The chain carries TRBV28 and TRBJ2-3; no clear D gene. The length of the CDR3 is 16 residues. The V gene's germline CDR1 is MDHEN and CDR2 SYDVKM. V lost 6 bases and J 0 bases, leaving 16 bases between the germline ends. CDR3 DNA sequence: TGTGCCAGCAGGGTCAGAGGCGGCCTTAGCACAGATACGCAGTATTTT. Its protein is CASRVRGGLSTDTQYF.

The genes are TRBV11-2 and TRBJ2-7; 10 nucleotides align to TRBD1. V lost 5 bases to trimming and J lost 4 bases; unmatched junction nucleotides: 11. CDR3 length: 16 residues. CDR1 is SGHAT and CDR2 is FQNNGV in the germline V gene. Here the CDR3 DNA reads TGTGCCAGCAGCCGTAATCCGGGACAGGGGCTTTACGAGCAGTACTTC. Encoded protein: CASSRNPGQGLYEQYF.